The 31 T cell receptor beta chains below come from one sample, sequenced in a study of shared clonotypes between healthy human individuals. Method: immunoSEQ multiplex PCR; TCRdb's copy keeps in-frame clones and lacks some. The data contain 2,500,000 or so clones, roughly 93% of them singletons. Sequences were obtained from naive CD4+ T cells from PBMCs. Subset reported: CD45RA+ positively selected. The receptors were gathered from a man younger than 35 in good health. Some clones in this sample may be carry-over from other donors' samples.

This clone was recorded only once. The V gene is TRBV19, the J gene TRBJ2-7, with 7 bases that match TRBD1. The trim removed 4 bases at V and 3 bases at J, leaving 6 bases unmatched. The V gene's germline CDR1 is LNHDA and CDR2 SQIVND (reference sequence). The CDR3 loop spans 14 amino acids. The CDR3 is CASSKQGSIYEQYF. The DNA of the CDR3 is TGTGCCAGTAGTAAACAGGGGTCGATCTACGAGCAGTACTTC.

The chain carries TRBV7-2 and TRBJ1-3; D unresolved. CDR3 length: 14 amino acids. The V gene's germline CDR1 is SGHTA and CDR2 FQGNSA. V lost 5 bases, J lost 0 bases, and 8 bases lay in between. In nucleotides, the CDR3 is TGTGCCAGCAGCCTGTTGGTCTCTGGAAACACCATATATTTT. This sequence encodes CASSLLVSGNTIYF.

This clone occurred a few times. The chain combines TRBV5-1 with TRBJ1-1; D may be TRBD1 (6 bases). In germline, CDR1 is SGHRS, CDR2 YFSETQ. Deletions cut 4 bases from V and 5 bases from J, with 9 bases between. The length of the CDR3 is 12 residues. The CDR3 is CASSRGQTEAFF. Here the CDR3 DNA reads TGCGCCAGCAGCCGCGGACAGACTGAAGCTTTCTTT.

The CDR3 DNA reads TGTGCCAGTCTTCAGACCGGATCGAACACTGAAGCTTTCTTT. Translating it yields CASLQTGSNTEAFF. J is TRBJ1-1 and V is TRBV7-9, with D unclear. The CDR3 is 14 amino acids. The V and J ends lost 9 bases and 1 base respectively, with 15 bases between them. CDR1 and CDR2 from the germline V gene are SEHNR and FQNEAQ (reference sequence). Complete variable domain (other parts from reference TRBV7-9 and TRBJ1-1): DTGVSQNPRHKITKRGQNVTFRCDPISEHNRLYWYRQTLGQGPEFLTYFQNEAQLEKSRLLSDRFSAERPKGSFSTLEIQRTEQGDSAMYLCASLQTGSNTEAFFGQGTRLTVV.

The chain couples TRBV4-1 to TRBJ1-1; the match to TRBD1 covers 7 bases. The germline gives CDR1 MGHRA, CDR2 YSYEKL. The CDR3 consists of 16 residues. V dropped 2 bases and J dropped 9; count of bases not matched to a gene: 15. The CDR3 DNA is TGCGCCAGCAGCCAATTATCCGGGACAGAAGGCGAGAAAGCTTTCTTT. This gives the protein CASSQLSGTEGEKAFF.

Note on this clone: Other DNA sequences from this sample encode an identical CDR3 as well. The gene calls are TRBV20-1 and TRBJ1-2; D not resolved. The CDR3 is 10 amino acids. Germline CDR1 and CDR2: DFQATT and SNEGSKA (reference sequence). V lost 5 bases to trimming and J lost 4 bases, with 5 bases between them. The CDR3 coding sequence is TGCAGTGCTCGTTTCTATGGCTACACCTTC. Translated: CSARFYGYTF.

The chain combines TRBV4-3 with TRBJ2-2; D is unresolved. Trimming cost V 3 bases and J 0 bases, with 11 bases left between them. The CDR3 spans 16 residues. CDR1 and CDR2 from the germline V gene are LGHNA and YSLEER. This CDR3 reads CASSQGLSPNTGELFF. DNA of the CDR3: TGCGCCAGCAGCCAGGGGTTAAGCCCGAACACCGGGGAGCTGTTTTTT.

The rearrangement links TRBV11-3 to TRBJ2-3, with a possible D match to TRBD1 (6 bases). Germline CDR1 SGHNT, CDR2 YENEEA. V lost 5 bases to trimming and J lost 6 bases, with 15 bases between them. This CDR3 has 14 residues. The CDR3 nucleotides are TGTGCCAGCAGCCCCCAGACAGGTGCGGATACGCAGTATTTT. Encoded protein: CASSPQTGADTQYF.

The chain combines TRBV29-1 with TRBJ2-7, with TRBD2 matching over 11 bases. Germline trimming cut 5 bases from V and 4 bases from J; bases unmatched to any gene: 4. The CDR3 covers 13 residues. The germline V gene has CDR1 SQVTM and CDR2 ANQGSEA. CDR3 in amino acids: CSVHSGRAYEQYF. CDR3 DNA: TGCAGCGTTCATAGCGGGAGGGCTTACGAGCAGTACTTC.

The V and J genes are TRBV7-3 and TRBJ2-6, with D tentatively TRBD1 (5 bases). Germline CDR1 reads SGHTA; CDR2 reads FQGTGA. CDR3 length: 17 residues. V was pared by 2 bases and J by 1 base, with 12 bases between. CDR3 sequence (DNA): TGTGCCAGCAGCTTACTGGCGGCAGGGTCTGGGGCCAACGTCCTGACTTTC. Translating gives CASSLLAAGSGANVLTF.

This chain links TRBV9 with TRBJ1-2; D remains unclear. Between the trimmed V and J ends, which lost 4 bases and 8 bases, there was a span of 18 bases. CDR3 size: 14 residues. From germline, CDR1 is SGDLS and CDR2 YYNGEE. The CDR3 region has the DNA TGTGCCAGCAGCCGCCGGGCCCTTTATGGGGGCTACACCTTC. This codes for CASSRRALYGGYTF.

The CDR3 DNA sequence: TGTGCCAGTAGTATTGGGGATCTCATCCCCGGGCAAGAGACCCAGTACTTC. Translated: CASSIGDLIPGQETQYF. The chain joins TRBV19 to TRBJ2-5; no firm D call. In germline, CDR1 is LNHDA, CDR2 SQIVND (reference sequence). Trimming left V 3 bases short and J 2 bases short, with 19 bases between. The CDR3 runs to 17 residues.

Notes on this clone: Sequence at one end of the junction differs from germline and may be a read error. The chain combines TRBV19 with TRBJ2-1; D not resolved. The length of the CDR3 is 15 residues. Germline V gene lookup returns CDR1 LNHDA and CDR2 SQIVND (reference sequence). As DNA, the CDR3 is TGTGCCAGTAGTATAAAGGGTCGGGCTAGTGCCCTCCTGATCTTC. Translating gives CASSIKGRASALLIF.

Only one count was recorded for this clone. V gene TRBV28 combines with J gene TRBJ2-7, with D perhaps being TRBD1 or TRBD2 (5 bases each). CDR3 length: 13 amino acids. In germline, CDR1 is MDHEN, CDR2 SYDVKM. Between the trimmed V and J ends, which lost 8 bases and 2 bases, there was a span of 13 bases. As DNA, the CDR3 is TGTGCCAGCGGGGCCGGGAAGCCCTACGAGCAGTACTTC. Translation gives CASGAGKPYEQYF.

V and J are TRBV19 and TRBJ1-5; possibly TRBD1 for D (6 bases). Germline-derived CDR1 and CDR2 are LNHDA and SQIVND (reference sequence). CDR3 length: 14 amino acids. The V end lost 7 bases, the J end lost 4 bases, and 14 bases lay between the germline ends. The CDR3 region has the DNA TGTGCCAGTACCCCCGGGACAACGAATCAGCCCCAGCATTTT. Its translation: CASTPGTTNQPQHF.

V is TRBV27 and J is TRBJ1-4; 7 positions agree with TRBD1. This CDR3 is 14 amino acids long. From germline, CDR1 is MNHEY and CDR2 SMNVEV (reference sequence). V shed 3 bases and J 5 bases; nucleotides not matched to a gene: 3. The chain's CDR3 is CASSFNRGNEKLFF. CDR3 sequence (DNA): TGTGCCAGCAGTTTTAACAGGGGAAATGAAAAACTGTTTTTT.

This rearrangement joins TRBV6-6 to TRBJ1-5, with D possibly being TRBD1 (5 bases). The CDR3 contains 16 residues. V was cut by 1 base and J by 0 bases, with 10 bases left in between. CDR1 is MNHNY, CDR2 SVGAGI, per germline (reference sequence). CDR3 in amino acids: CASSYLGRFSNQPQHF. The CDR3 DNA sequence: TGTGCCAGCAGTTACTTGGGGCGTTTTAGCAATCAGCCCCAGCATTTT.

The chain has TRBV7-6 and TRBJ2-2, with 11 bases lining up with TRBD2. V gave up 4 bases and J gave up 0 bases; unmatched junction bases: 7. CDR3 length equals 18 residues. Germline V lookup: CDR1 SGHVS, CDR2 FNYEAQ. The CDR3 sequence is CASSSGLAGDANTGELFF. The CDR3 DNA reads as TGTGCCAGCAGCTCCGGACTAGCGGGTGATGCGAACACCGGGGAGCTGTTTTTT.

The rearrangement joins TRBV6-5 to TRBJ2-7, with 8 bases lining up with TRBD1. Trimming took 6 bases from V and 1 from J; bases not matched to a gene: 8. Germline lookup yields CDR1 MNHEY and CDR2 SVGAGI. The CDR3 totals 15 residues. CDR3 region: CASRLRDRWSYEQYF. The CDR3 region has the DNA TGTGCCAGCAGGCTTCGGGACAGGTGGTCCTACGAGCAGTACTTC.

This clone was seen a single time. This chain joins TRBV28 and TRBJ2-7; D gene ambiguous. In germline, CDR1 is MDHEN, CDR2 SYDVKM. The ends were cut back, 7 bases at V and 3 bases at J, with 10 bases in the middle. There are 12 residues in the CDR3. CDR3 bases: TGTGCCAGCACGGGCAGCTACTACGAGCAGTACTTC. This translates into CASTGSYYEQYF.

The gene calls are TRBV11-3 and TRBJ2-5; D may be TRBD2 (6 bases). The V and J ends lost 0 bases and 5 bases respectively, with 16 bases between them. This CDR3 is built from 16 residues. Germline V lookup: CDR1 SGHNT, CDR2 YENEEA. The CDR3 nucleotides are TGTGCCAGCAGCTTAGATTGGAGGACTACCTGGGAGACCCAGTACTTC. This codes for CASSLDWRTTWETQYF. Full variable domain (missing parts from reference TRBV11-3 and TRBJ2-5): EAGVVQSPRYKIIEKKQPVAFWCNPISGHNTLYWYLQNLGQGPELLIRYENEEAVDDSQLPKDRFSAERLKGVDSTLKIQPAELGDSAVYLCASSLDWRTTWETQYFGPGTRLLVL.

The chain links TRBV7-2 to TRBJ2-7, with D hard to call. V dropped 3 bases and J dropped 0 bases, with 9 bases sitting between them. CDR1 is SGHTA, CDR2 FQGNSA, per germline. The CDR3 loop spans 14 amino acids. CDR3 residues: CASSLVQTSYEQYF. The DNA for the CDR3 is TGTGCCAGCAGCTTGGTACAGACCTCCTACGAGCAGTACTTC.

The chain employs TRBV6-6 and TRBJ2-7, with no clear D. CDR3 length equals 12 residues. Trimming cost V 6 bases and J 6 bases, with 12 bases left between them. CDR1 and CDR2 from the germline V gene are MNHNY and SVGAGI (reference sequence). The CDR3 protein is CASRSLTSEQYF. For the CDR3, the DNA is TGTGCCAGCAGGAGCCTTACAAGCGAGCAGTACTTC.

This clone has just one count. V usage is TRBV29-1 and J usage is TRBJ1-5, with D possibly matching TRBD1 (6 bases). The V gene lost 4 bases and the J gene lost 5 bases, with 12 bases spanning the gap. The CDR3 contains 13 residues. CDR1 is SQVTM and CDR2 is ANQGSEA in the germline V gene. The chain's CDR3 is CSVGGGGHQPQHF. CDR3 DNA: TGCAGCGTTGGTGGAGGGGGGCATCAGCCCCAGCATTTT.

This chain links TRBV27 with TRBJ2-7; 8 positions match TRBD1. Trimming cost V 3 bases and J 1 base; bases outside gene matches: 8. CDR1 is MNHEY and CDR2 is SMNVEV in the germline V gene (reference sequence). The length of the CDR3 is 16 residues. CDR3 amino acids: CASSFGFRTGSYEQYF. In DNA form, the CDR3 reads TGTGCCAGCAGTTTTGGTTTTCGGACAGGGTCCTACGAGCAGTACTTC.

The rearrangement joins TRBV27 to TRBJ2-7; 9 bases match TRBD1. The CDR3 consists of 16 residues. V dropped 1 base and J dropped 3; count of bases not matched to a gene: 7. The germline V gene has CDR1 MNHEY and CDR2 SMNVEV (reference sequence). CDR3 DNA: TGTGCCAGCAGTTTATTGGGGACAGGGTCCCTCTACGAGCAGTACTTC. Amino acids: CASSLLGTGSLYEQYF.

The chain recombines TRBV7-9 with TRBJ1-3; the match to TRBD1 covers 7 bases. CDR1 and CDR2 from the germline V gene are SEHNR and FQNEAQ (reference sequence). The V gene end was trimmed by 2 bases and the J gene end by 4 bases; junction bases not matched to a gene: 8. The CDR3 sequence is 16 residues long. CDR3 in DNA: TGTGCCAGCAGCTTAAGCCCCGGGACAGCAGGAAACACCATATATTTT. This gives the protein CASSLSPGTAGNTIYF.

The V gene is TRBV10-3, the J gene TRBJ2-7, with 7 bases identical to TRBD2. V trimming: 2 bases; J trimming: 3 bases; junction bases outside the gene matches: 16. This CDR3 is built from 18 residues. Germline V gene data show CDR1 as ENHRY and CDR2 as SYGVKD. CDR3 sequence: CAISEMVVVGGHFYEQYF. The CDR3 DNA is TGTGCCATCAGTGAGATGGTAGTAGTGGGAGGGCACTTCTACGAGCAGTACTTC.

The CDR3: CASSPRGGLADEQFF. The CDR3 region has the DNA TGTGCCAGCAGCCCAAGAGGGGGCCTCGCAGATGAGCAGTTCTTC. The chain uses TRBV9 and TRBJ2-1, with 7 bases aligning to TRBD1. The CDR3 totals 15 residues. V was clipped by 4 bases and J by 8 bases; unmatched bases: 12. Germline V gene lookup returns CDR1 SGDLS and CDR2 YYNGEE. The full variable domain, completed using reference TRBV9 and TRBJ2-1, is DSGVTQTPKHLITATGQRVTLRCSPRSGDLSVYWYQQSLDQGLQFLIQYYNGEERAKGNILERFSAQQFPDLHSELNLSSLELGDSALYFCASSPRGGLADEQFFGPGTRLTVL.

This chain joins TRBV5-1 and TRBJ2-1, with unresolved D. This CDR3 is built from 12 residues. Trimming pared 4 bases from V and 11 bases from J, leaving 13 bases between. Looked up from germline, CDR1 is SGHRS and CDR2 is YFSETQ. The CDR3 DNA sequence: TGCGCCAGCAGCCCAGACGGATTTAAGCAGTTCTTC. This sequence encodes CASSPDGFKQFF.

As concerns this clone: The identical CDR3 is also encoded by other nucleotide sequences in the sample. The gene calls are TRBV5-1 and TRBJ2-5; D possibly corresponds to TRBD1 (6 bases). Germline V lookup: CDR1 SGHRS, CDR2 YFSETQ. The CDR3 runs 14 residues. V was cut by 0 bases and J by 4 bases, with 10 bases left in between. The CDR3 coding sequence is TGCGCCAGCAGCTTGGTAGAAGGGGGAGAGACCCAGTACTTC. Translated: CASSLVEGGETQYF. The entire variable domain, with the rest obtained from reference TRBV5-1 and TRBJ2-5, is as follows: KAGVTQTPRYLIKTRGQQVTLSCSPISGHRSVSWYQQTPGQGLQFLFEYFSETQRNKGNFPGRFSGRQFSNSRSEMNVSTLELGDSALYLCASSLVEGGETQYFGPGTRLLVL.